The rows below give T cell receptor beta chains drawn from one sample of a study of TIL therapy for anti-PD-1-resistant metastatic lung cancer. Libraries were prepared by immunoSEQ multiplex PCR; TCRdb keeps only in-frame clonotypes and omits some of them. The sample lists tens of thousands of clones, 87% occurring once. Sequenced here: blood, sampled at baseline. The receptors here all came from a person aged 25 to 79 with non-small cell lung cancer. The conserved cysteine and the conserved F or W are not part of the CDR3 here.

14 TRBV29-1 SVGFWDSGNTGELF
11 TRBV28 ATLQGAIYGYT
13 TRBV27 ASSLEPQGTYGYT
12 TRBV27 ASSFTGGNQPQH
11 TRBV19 ASSIIGQETQY
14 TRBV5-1 ASSNPHAGGIYEQY
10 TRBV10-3 AIRTQGTEAF
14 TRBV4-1 ASSQEAMVGNSPLH
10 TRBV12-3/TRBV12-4 ASSDPNGEQF
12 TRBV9 ASSVGVVGDTQY